This T cell receptor beta chain was observed in a study of blood T cell repertoires in COVID-19 (dated by TCRdb to 2018 to 2021). Context from the whole study: The collaborator samples originated in the United States, Italy and Spain and spanned the acute and convalescent phases of COVID-19. Where available, HLA class I and class II types were obtained from metadata supplied by the sample provider rather than from assay-based typing. The prospective study material was composed of cDNA or gDNA derived from T cells, B-cell-depleted T cells, or PBMCs. The repertoires were made available in a free public database intended to serve as a resource for research on the immune response to SARS-CoV-2. Deeply sampled blood TCRbeta repertoires from subjects exposed to, actively infected with, or recovered from COVID-19 were included in the dataset. Sample metadata almost always included a de-identified subject ID, COVID-19 status, age in years and sex. The samples were drawn from two sources: the first 160 participants of the ongoing ImmuneRACE study, and 1,200 or so subjects contributed by 6 global collaborators.

What the work shows at the level of the full study, not this receptor alone: The quantity of clinical and demographic metadata differed by source and by participant and was supplied without curation.

CDR3 length: 16 amino acids, cysteine to phenylalanine. CDR3 DNA is the only sequence kept; it has 48 bases, read in frame from the first base. CDR1 LGHDT and CDR2 YNNKEL are derived from the germline V gene (reference sequence). Unmatched junction bases come to 7, with V trimmed by 0 bases and J by 7 bases. Whole blood was collected in K2EDTA tubes by collaborating institutions according to the institutions' own protocols. For TCRbeta analysis, collaborators shipped samples as frozen whole blood, isolated PBMCs, or DNA extracted from either of those sample types. With regard to this clone: Its target antigen remains unknown. No qualities accompany the bases; no much larger clone lies one base away.

TCRbeta CDR3 regions were amplified from genomic DNA using the immunoSEQ Assay, a bias-controlled multiplex PCR. Per the original workflow: Within the assay, amplification of reference gene primers was used to estimate how many nucleated cells each sample contained. To quantify the absolute abundance of each unique TCRbeta CDR3 rearrangement, sequence reads were collapsed and filtered. For each sample, productive Simpson clonality was calculated as the square root of Simpson's diversity index over productive rearrangements. The table comes from immuneACCESS by way of TCRdb, which keeps in-frame sequences with V and J called. Part of the clones is missing from these tables; in studies checked, under half for an unresolved V gene and the rest for unknown reasons. V and J calls and clone size are copied from that table; D and trimming were computed from the DNA. This sample is represented by roughly 500,000 clones; 70% to 90% of them were singletons. In total, the top ten clones hold 3% to 4% of the sample.

The V gene is TRBV3-1 (or the pseudogene TRBV3-2) and the J gene is TRBJ2-1, with 9 bases in between that match TRBD1. This sequence originates from a human donor in a cohort sampled during active COVID-19. Material for sequencing was peripheral blood. CDR3 region: CASSQESRTGANEQFF. Here is the DNA: TGTGCCAGCAGCCAAGAATCGAGGACAGGGGCTAATGAGCAGTTCTTC.